Below, one T cell receptor beta chain is given with its context. Trimming removed 3 bases from V and 3 bases from J, with 7 bases in between. CDR1 is SGHRS, CDR2 YFSETQ, per germline. This CDR3 comprises 12 residues. The entry originates in a study of OX40 agonist ivuxolimab in advanced cancers. Sequencing was performed with immunoSEQ multiplex PCR; in TCRdb, only in-frame clones are kept and a portion is missing. The data contain 45,000 to 50,000 clones, roughly 90% of them singletons. The sequence was collected from an adult with an advanced solid tumor such as melanoma, head and neck, liver or kidney cancer. The chain carries TRBV5-1 and TRBJ2-7, with D perhaps TRBD2 (5 bases). The source material was CD4+ or CD8+ T cells sorted from blood, sampled in a trial of the OX40 agonist ivuxolimab. This CDR3 is CASSYRGYEQYF. DNA of the CDR3: TGCGCCAGCAGCTACCGGGGCTACGAGCAGTACTTC.